This T cell receptor (beta chain) stems from a study of T cells after yellow fever vaccination. On the study more broadly: Preparation of fractions with low cell numbers was performed using SMART-Seq v4 Ultra Low Input. Study observations and caveats: FACS-sorted repertoires could harbor abundant contaminating bulk-population clonotypes. Although the secondary response was weaker, it peaked faster, at day 5 versus 15.

Template switching by 5'RACE produced TCR cDNA, adding a universal primer site and UMIs. TCRdb itself ran the 5' RACE reads through MiXCR, one entry per CDR3 protein. The table includes about 350,000 distinct CDR3 sequences, under 15% detected once. To note about this clonotype: Its antigen remains unknown.

V lost 5 bases and J 8 bases, leaving 12 bases between the germline ends. Germline CDR1 is SGHTA and CDR2 is FQGNSA. This CDR3 is built from 12 residues. The clonotype originates from a man between 18 and 29 years old who received the YFV17D yellow fever vaccine. The chain has TRBV7-2 and TRBJ1-2; D is unresolved. The sequences come from CD4+ T cells sorted from PBMCs, collected 15 days after the yellow fever booster vaccination. The CDR3 nucleotides are TGTGCCAGCAGCCTTCAGACAATAGGCTACACCTTC. It yields the protein CASSLQTIGYTF. The full variable domain, rest sourced from reference TRBV7-2 and TRBJ1-2, is GAGVSQSPSNKVTEKGKDVELRCDPISGHTALYWYRQSLGQGLEFLIYFQGNSAPDKSGLPSDRFSAERTGGSVSTLTIQRTQQEDSAVYLCASSLQTIGYTFGSGTRLTVV.